This section outlines one T cell receptor (beta chain) sequence together with its context. The data belong to a study of blood T cell repertoires in COVID-19. Study at large: The origin of the acute and convalescent COVID-19 samples was the United States, Italy and Spain. T cells, B-cell-depleted T cells, or PBMCs supplied cDNA or gDNA.

Produced via immunoSEQ multiplex PCR; TCRdb's table is partial and in-frame only. The sample gives some 190,000 clones, more than 75% of which show up once; roughly 4.5% is in the top ten. The ends were cut back, 10 bases at V and 4 bases at J, with 16 bases in the middle. This CDR3 has 13 amino acids. CDR1 and CDR2 (germline): LNHDA, SQIVND (reference sequence). The V gene is TRBV19, the J gene TRBJ1-2; D gene uncertain. The receptor comes from a man aged 30-40 years with acute COVID-19. Sequencing was performed on PBMCs or T cells enriched from blood (not recorded which). CDR3 in DNA: TGTGCCACCCAGCCCCAGCGGGGCTATGGCTACACCTTC. Amino acid sequence: CATQPQRGYGYTF.